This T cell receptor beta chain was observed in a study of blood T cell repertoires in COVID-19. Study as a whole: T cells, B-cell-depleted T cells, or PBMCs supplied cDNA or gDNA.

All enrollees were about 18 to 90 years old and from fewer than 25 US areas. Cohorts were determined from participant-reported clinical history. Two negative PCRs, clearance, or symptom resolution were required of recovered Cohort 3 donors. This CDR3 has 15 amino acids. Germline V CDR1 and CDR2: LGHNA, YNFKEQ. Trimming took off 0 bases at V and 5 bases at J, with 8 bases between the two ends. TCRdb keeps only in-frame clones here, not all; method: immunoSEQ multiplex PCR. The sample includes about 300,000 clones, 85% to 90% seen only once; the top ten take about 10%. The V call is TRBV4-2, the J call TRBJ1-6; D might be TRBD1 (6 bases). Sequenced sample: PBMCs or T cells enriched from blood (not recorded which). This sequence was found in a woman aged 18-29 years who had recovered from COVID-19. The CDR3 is CASSQEQGNNSPLHF. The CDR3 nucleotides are TGTGCCAGCAGCCAAGAACAGGGAAATAATTCACCCCTCCACTTT.